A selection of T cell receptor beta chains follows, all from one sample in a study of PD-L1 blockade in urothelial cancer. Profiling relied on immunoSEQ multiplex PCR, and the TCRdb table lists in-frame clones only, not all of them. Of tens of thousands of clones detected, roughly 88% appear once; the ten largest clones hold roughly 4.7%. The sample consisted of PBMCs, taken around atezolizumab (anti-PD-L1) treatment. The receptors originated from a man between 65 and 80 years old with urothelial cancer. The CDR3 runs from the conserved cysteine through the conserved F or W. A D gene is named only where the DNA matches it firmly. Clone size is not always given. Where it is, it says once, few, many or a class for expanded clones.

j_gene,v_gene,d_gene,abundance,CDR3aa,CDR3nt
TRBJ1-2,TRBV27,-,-,CASRLGQSANYGYTF,TGTGCCAGCAGGCTAGGACAAAGTGCTAACTATGGCTACACCTTC
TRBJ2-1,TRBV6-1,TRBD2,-,CASSGLAQYNEQFF,TGTGCCAGCAGTGGACTAGCGCAATACAATGAGCAGTTCTTC
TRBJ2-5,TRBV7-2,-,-,CASSLRQEETQYF,TGTGCCAGCAGCTTACGACAGGAAGAGACCCAGTACTTC
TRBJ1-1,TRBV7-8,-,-,CASRGGVVNTEAFF,TGTGCCAGCAGAGGGGGGGTGGTAAACACTGAAGCTTTCTTT
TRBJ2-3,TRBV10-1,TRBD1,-,CASRKGQGASDTQYF,TGCGCCAGCAGGAAGGGACAGGGGGCCTCAGATACGCAGTATTTT
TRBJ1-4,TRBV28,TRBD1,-,CASSLGAGGWQATNEKLFF,TGTGCCAGCAGTTTAGGGGCAGGGGGGTGGCAAGCAACTAATGAAAAACTGTTTTTT
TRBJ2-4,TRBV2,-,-,CASGSRPSGNIQYF,TGTGCCAGCGGGAGTCGCCCAAGTGGAAACATTCAGTACTTC
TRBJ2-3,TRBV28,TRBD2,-,CASSLPGTSGLRSDTQYF,TGTGCCAGCAGTTTACCCGGGACTAGCGGCTTAAGATCGGATACGCAGTATTTT
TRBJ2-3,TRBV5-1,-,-,CASSLKPGKTDTQYF,TGCGCCAGCAGCTTGAAGCCGGGGAAGACAGATACGCAGTATTTT
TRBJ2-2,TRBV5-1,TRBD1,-,CASSLARGPGELFF,TGCGCCAGCAGCTTGGCCAGGGGGCCCGGGGAGCTGTTTTTT
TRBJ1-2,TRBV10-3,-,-,CAISESRGVLNGYTF,TGTGCCATCAGTGAGTCCAGGGGTGTTCTAAATGGCTACACCTTC
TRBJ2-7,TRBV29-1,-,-,CSVEAAGKYEQYF,TGCAGCGTTGAAGCGGCGGGGAAGTACGAGCAGTACTTC
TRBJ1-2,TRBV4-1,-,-,CASSREDSTNYGYTF,TGCGCCAGCAGCCGCGAGGACAGTACTAACTATGGCTACACCTTC
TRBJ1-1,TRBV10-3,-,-,CAISREGITEAFF,TGTGCCATAAGTAGGGAGGGGATCACTGAAGCTTTCTTT
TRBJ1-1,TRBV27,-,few,CASSSDRLEIEAFF,TGTGCCAGCAGCTCCGACAGGCTGGAAATTGAAGCTTTCTTT
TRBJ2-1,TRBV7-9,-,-,CASSFDLSYNEQFF,TGTGCCAGCAGCTTCGACTTATCCTACAATGAGCAGTTCTTC
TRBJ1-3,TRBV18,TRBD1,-,CASSPVDRGGNTIYF,TGTGCCAGCTCACCCGTGGACAGGGGTGGAAACACCATATATTTT
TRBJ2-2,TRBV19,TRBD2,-,CASSIGDVSGGRTGELFF,TGTGCCAGTAGTATTGGAGACGTTTCGGGAGGACGAACCGGGGAGCTGTTTTTT
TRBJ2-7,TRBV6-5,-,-,CASSYFLVGGEQYF,TGTGCCAGCAGTTACTTTCTAGTTGGCGGCGAGCAGTACTTC
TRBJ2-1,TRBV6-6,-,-,CASSRRRSAEQFF,TGTGCCAGCAGTCGGCGGCGGAGCGCGGAGCAGTTCTTC
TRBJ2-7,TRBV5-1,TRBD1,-,CASSDPTGSFYEQYF,TGCGCCAGCAGCGACCCGACAGGGTCCTTCTACGAGCAGTACTTC
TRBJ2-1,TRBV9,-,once,CASSPRTLSYNEQFF,TGTGCCAGCAGCCCGCGGACTCTTTCCTACAATGAGCAGTTCTTC
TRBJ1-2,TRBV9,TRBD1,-,CASSVGSGGNYGYTF,TGTGCCAGCAGCGTAGGGTCAGGGGGCAACTATGGCTACACCTTC
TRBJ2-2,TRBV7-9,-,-,CASSLASYTGELFF,TGTGCCAGCAGCTTAGCCTCTTACACCGGGGAGCTGTTTTTT
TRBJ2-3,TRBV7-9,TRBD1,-,CASSLGQGVGDTQYF,TGTGCCAGCAGCCTGGGACAGGGTGTAGGAGATACGCAGTATTTT
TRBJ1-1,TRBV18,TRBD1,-,CASTGQGLNTEAFF,TGTGCCAGCACGGGACAGGGGTTGAACACTGAAGCTTTCTTT
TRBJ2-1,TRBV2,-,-,CASSEALAVYNEQFF,TGTGCCAGCAGTGAAGCGCTAGCCGTCTACAATGAGCAGTTCTTC
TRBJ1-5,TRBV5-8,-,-,CASSLVDSNQPQHF,TGTGCCAGCAGCTTGGTAGATAGCAATCAGCCCCAGCATTTT
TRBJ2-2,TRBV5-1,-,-,CASTGDTGELFF,TGCGCCAGCACGGGGGACACCGGGGAGCTGTTTTTT
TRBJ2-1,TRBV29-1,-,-,CSVQDSYNEQFF,TGCAGCGTTCAGGACAGTTACAATGAGCAGTTCTTC
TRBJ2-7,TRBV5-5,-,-,CASSLVALAHPYDEQYF,TGTGCCAGCAGCTTGGTGGCACTAGCCCACCCCTATGACGAGCAGTACTTC
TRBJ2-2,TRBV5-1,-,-,CASSLMRGFMNTGELFF,TGCGCCAGCAGCTTGATGAGGGGGTTTATGAACACCGGGGAGCTGTTTTTT